The present T cell receptor (beta chain) was sequenced within a study of shared clonotypes between healthy human individuals. Germline CDR1 and CDR2: LGHNA and YSLEER. Deletions cut 2 bases from V and 4 bases from J, with 12 bases between. CDR3 length equals 15 residues. Naive CD4+ cells were CD45RA-selected; the remaining cells were memory. Comments on this clone: Antigen unknown.

Study-wide points: Sharing across four donors was highest in naive CD4 (around 5%) and lowest in memory CD8 (approximately 0.4%).

The assay used deep level. Libraries were prepared by immunoSEQ multiplex PCR; TCRdb keeps only in-frame clonotypes and omits some of them. The table includes 2 million to 2.5 million clones, over 85% detected once. The chain is built from TRBV4-3 and TRBJ2-1, with D tentatively TRBD1 (6 bases). The sequencing sample was made of naive CD4+ T cells sorted from blood. Noted subset: CD45RA+ positively selected. The source of this sequence is a man between 18 and 29 years old in good health. This CDR3 reads CASSQSTGSYNEQFF. CDR3 bases: TGCGCCAGCAGCCAATCTACAGGGAGTTACAATGAGCAGTTCTTC.